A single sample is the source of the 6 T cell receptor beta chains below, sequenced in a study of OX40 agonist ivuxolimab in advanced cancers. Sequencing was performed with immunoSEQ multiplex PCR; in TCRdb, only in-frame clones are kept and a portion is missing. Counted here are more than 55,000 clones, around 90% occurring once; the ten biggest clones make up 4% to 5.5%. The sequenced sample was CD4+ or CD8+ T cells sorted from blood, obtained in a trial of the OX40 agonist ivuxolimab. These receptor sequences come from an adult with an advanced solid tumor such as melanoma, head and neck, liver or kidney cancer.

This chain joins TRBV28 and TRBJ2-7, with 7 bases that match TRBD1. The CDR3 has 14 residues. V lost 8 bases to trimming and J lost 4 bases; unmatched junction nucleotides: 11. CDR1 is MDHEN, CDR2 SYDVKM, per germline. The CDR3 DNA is TGTGCCAGCTCCCGACAGGGCTTCCCTTACGAGCAGTACTTC. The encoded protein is CASSRQGFPYEQYF. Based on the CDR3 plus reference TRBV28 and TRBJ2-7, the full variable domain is DVKVTQSSRYLVKRTGEKVFLECVQDMDHENMFWYRQDPGLGLRLIYFSYDVKMKEKGDIPEGYSVSREKKERFSLILESASTNQTSMYLCASSRQGFPYEQYFGPGTRLTVT.

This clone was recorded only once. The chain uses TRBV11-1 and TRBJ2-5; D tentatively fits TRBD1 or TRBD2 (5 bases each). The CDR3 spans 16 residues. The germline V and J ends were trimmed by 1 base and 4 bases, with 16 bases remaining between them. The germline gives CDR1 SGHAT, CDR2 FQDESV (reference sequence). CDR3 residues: CASSLGGSEVGETQYF. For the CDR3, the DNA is TGTGCCAGCAGCTTAGGGGGGTCGGAGGTTGGAGAGACCCAGTACTTC.

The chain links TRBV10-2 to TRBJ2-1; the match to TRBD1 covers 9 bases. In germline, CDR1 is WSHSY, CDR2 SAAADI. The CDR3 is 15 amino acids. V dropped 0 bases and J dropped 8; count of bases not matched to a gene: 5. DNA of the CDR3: TGCGCCAGCAGTGAGTCCTCGGGACAGGGTTATGAGCAGTTCTTC. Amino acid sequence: CASSESSGQGYEQFF.

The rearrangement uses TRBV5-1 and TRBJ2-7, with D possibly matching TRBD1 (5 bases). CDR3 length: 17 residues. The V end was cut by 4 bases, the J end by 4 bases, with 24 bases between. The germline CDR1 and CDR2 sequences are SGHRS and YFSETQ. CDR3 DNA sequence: TGCGCCAGCAGCACCCGGGCCTCTGGAACGGACATATACGAGCAGTACTTC. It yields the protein CASSTRASGTDIYEQYF.

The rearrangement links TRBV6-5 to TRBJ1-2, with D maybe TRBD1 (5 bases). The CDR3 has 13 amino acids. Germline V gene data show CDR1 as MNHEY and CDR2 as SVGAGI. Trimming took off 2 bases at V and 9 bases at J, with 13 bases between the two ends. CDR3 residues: CASSYGGVNRYTF. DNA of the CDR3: TGTGCCAGCAGTTACGGAGGGGTCAATCGCTACACCTTC.

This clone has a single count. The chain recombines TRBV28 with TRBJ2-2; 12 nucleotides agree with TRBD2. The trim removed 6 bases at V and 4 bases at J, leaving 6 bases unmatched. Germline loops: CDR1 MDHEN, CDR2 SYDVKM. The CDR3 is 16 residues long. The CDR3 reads CASRPTSGRTTGELFF. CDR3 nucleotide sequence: TGTGCCAGCAGACCTACTAGCGGGAGGACCACCGGGGAGCTGTTTTTT.